Listed below are T cell receptor beta chains from one sample, sequenced in a study of blood T cell repertoires in COVID-19. TCRdb keeps only in-frame clones here, not all; method: immunoSEQ multiplex PCR. Of 25,000 to 35,000 clones in the sample, 78% were seen once. Sequenced input: peripheral blood. The receptor source for this set is an elderly man with acute or convalescent COVID-19. The CDR3 runs from the conserved cysteine through the conserved F or W. The order of the fields is V gene, J gene, CDR3 protein.

>TRBV29-1|TRBJ1-1
CSGAAGVYTEAFF
>TRBV18|TRBJ1-1
CASSPRDRVNTEAFF
>TRBV27|TRBJ2-6
CASRTLERPGANVLTF
>TRBV19|TRBJ1-2
CASKMEGQHTGESYGYTF
>TRBV9|TRBJ1-6
CASSAGTGNNSPLHF
>TRBV7-9|TRBJ2-1
CASRRPRQGVKGNEQFF
>TRBV6-5|TRBJ1-1
CASSYHGGTNTEAFF
>TRBV7-9|TRBJ2-1
CASSLLPEQFF
>TRBV6-6|TRBJ1-2
CASSLGQGSGYGYTF
>TRBV5-5|TRBJ2-4
CASSLSGQGAKNIQYF
>TRBV3-1/TRBV3-2|TRBJ2-7
CASAAASYEQYF
>TRBV9|TRBJ1-1
CASSPRGQQNTEAFF
>TRBV2|TRBJ2-1
CASTQGTSGGPSVYNEQFF
>TRBV3-1/TRBV3-2|TRBJ1-2
CASSQERGGYGYTF
>TRBV5-1|TRBJ2-3
CASRGGEGDTQYF
>TRBV6-5|TRBJ1-2
CASSYSQGAAGYTF
>TRBV27|TRBJ1-2
CASSSYPRGRNYGYTF
>TRBV9|TRBJ2-7
CASSVVLAGVVYEQYF
>TRBV10-3|TRBJ1-1
CAISGQLNTEAFF
>TRBV7-2|TRBJ1-5
CASSSTGGVNQPQHF
>TRBV24-1|TRBJ2-3
CATRTSGGIDTQYF
>TRBV5-5|TRBJ2-3
CASSFQGLVDTQYF
>TRBV4-1|TRBJ2-7
CASSQSEGAYEQYF
>TRBV5-1|TRBJ2-2
CASSLGGNTGELFF
>TRBV29-1|TRBJ1-2
CSATTGYGWDGYTF
>TRBV5-4|TRBJ1-5
CASSRDINQPQHF